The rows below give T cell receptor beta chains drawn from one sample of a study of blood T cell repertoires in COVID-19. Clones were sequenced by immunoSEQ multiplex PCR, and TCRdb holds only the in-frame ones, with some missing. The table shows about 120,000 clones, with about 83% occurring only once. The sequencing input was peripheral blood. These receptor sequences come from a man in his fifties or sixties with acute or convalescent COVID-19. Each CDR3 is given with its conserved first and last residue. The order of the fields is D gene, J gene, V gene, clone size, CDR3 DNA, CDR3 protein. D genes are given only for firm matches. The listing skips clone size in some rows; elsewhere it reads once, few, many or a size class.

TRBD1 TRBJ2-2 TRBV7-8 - TGTGCCAGCAGCGCAGGGGGCGCGGGCGCCGGGGAGCTGTTTTTT CASSAGGAGAGELFF
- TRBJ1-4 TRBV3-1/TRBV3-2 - TGTGCCAGCAGCCAACGGGGTCCCGATGAAAAACTGTTTTTT CASSQRGPDEKLFF
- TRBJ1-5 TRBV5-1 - TGCGCCAGCAGCTTGGATCTACAGGCTTATAGCAATCAGCCCCAGCATTTT CASSLDLQAYSNQPQHF
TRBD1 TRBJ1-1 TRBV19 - TGTGCCAGTAGTAGAGGACAGGGGAACACTGAAGCTTTCTTT CASSRGQGNTEAFF
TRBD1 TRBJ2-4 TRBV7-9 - TGTGCCAGCAGCTTAGCGGGACAGGTGATAAAAAACATTCAGTACTTC CASSLAGQVIKNIQYF
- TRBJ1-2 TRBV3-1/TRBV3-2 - TGTGCCAGCAGCCAAGCAGTGCACGGGGGCTACACCTTC CASSQAVHGGYTF
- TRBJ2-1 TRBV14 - TGTGCCAGCAGCCAAGATTCGGGACTCCTCTACAATGAGCAGTTCTTC CASSQDSGLLYNEQFF
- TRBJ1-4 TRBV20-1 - TGCAGTGCTAGTGGGGGGCCGGGGGGTACTAATGAAAAACTGTTTTTT CSASGGPGGTNEKLFF
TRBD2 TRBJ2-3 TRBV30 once TGTGCCTCGGCGGGAGGGCGGGATACGCAGTATTTT CASAGGRDTQYF
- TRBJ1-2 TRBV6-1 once TGTGCCAGCAGTGACAGGGGATACTATGGCTACACCTTC CASSDRGYYGYTF
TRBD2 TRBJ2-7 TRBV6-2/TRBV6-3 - TGTGCCAGCAGTCGACTAGCGGGGTCCTACGAGCAGTACTTC CASSRLAGSYEQYF
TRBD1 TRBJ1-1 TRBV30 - TGTGCCTGCCGGACAGGGGTTTTTGGAGCTTTCTTT CACRTGVFGAFF
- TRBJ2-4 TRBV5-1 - TGCGCCAGCAGCTTGGAGGGCAGGGGAGACATTCAGTACTTC CASSLEGRGDIQYF
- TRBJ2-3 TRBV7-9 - TGTGCCAGCAGCTTAGTGATACTAGGGTACGATACGCAGTATTTT CASSLVILGYDTQYF
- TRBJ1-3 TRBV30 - TGTGCCCTATCTCTCTCTGGAAACACCATATATTTT CALSLSGNTIYF
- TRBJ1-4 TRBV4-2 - TGTGCCAGCAGCCAAGATATTCAGGGCAGGGGTGAAAAACTGTTTTTT CASSQDIQGRGEKLFF
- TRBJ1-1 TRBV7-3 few TGTGCCAGCAGCTTACAGGAGAACACTGAAGCTTTCTTT CASSLQENTEAFF
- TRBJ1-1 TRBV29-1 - TGCAGCGCGTCTCCAGACACTGAAGCTTTCTTT CSASPDTEAFF
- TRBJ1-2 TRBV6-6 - TGTGCCAGCATCGCAGGGGAGTCTAGCTATGGCTACACCTTC CASIAGESSYGYTF
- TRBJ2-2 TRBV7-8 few TGTGCCAGCAGCTTAGCGGGGGGGCCCGGGGAGCTGTTTTTT CASSLAGGPGELFF
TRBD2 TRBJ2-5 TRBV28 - TGTGCCAGCAGCCGTACACGGCGGGAGGGCCTGGGAGAGACCCAGTACTTC CASSRTRREGLGETQYF
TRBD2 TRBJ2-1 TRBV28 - TGTGCCAGCAGCGCCGGGACTAGCGGGAGGGCCGGAAATGAGCAGTTCTTC CASSAGTSGRAGNEQFF
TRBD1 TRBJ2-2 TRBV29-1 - TGCAGCGTGGGACAGGGGGCGAACACCGGGGAGCTGTTTTTT CSVGQGANTGELFF
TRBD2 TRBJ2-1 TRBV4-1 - TGCGCCAGCAGCCGCCTCCTAGCGGGAGATGAGCAGTTCTTC CASSRLLAGDEQFF
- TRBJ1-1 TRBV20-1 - TGCAGTGCTAGAGATCTTAAAGCTTTCTTT CSARDLKAFF
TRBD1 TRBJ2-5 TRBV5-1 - TGCGCCAGCAAAACTCAGGGGGCCCAAGAGACCCAGTACTTC CASKTQGAQETQYF
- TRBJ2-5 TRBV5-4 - TGTGCCAGCAGCGCCCGACAGCCAGAGACCCAGTACTTC CASSARQPETQYF
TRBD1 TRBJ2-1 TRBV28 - TGTGCCAGCAGTTTTAGGAGACAGGGGAAGAATGAGCAGTTCTTC CASSFRRQGKNEQFF
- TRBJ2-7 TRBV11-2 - TGTGCCAGCAGCTTAAAGGGGGTGGGAGAGCAGTACTTC CASSLKGVGEQYF
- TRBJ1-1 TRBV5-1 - TGCGCCAGCAGTTACAGGACGGCTGAAAACACTGAAGCTTTCTTT CASSYRTAENTEAFF
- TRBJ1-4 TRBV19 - TGTGCCAGTAGTAGAAACCACAGGGAGGGGGAAAAACTGTTTTTT CASSRNHREGEKLFF
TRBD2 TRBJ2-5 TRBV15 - TGTGCCACCAGCCCAGATCGGGGGGTTGAAGAGACCCAGTACTTC CATSPDRGVEETQYF
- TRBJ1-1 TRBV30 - TGTGCCTGGAGTGTAACTCGGGGTGAAGCTTTCTTT CAWSVTRGEAFF
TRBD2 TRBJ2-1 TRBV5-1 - TGCGCCAGCAGCTTTGGGACTAGCGGGGGACTTTTTGGTGAGCAGTTCTTC CASSFGTSGGLFGEQFF
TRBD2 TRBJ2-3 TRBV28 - TGTGCCAGCACGGTAGCGGGAGCGCCACCGGGCACAGATACGCAGTATTTT CASTVAGAPPGTDTQYF
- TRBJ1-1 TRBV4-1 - TGCGCCAGCAGCCACCGGGGCACTGAAGCTTTCTTT CASSHRGTEAFF
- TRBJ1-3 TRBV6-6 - TGTGCCACCTCGGAGTCCGGAAACACCATATATTTT CATSESGNTIYF
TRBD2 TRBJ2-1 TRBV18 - TGTGCCAGCTGGGGGGGTTCCTACAATGAGCAGTTCTTC CASWGGSYNEQFF
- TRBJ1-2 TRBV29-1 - TGCAGCTGCCTCGGGAGGGGCTACACCTTC CSCLGRGYTF
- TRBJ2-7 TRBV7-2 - TGTGCCAGCAGAGACCAGGGGAGATACGAGCAGTACTTC CASRDQGRYEQYF
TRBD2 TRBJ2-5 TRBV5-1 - TGCGCCAGCAGCTTGGGGACTAGCGGAAAAGAGACCCAGTACTTC CASSLGTSGKETQYF
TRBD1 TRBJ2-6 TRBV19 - TGTGCCAGTAGTATAGTGACAGGGGAGAAAGCAAGCTCTGGGGCCAACGTCCTGACTTTC CASSIVTGEKASSGANVLTF
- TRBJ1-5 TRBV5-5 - TGTGCCAGCAGCTTGGCTCCAGGGAGGAGCAATCAGCCCCAGCATTTT CASSLAPGRSNQPQHF
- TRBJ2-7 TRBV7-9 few TGTGCCAGTAATACAGGGTGGAGCGAGCAGTACTTC CASNTGWSEQYF
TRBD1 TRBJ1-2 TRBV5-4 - TGTGCCAGCAGCTTAGTTGGGACAGGGAGTGGCTACACCTTC CASSLVGTGSGYTF
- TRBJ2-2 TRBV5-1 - TGCGCCAGCAGCCTTGCCGGAGGGTCCACCGGGGAGCTGTTTTTT CASSLAGGSTGELFF